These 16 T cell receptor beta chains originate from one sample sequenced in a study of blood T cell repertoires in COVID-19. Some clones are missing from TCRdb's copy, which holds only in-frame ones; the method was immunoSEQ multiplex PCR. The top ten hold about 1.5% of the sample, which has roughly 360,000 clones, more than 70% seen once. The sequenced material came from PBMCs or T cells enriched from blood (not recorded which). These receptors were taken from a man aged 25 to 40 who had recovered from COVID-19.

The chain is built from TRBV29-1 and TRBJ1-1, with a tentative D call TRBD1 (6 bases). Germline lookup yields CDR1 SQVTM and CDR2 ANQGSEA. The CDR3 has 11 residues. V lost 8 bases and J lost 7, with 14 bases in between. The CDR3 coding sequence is TGCAGCACTGGGGGCTACTTTGAAGCTTTCTTT. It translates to CSTGGYFEAFF. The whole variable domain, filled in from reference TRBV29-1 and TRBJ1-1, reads SAVISQKPSRDICQRGTSLTIQCQVDSQVTMMFWYRQQPGQSLTLIATANQGSEATYESGFVIDKFPISRPNLTFSTLTVSNMSPEDSSIYLCSTGGYFEAFFGQGTRLTVV.

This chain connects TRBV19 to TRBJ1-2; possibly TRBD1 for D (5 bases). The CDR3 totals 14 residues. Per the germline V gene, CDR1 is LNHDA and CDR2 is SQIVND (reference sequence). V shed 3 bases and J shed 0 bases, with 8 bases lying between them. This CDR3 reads CASSIQTANYGYTF. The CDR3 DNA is TGTGCCAGTAGTATTCAGACAGCTAACTATGGCTACACCTTC.

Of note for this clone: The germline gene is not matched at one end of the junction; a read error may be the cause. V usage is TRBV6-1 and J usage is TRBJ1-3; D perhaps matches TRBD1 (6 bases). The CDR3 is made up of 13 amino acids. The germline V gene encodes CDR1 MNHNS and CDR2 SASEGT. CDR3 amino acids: CASSEATGRELPF. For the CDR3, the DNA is TGTGCCAGCAGTGAGGCCACAGGGAGGGAACTCCCATTT.

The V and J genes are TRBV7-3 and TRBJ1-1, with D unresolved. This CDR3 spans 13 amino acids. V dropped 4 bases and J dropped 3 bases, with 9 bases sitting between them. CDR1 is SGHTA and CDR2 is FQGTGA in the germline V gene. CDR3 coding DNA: TGTGCCAGCAGCTCTAGCGGGGACACTGAAGCTTTCTTT. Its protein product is CASSSSGDTEAFF.

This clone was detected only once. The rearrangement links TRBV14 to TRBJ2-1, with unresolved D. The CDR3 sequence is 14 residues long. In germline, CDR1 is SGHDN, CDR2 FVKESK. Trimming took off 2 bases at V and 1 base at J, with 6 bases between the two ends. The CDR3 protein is CASSQTGSYNEQFF. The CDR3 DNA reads TGTGCCAGCAGCCAAACCGGTTCCTACAATGAGCAGTTCTTC.

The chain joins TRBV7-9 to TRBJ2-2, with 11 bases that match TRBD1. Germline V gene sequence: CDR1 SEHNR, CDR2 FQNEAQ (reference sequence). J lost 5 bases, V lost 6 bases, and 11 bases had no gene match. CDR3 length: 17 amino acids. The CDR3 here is CASSYNSGQGVTGELFF. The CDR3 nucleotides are TGTGCCAGCAGTTACAATTCGGGACAGGGGGTAACCGGGGAGCTGTTTTTT.

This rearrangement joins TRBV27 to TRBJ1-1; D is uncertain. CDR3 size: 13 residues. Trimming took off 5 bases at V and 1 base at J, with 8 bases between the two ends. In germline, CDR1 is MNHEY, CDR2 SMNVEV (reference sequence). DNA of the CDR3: TGTGCCAGCAGTATAACAGCGAACACTGAAGCTTTCTTT. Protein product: CASSITANTEAFF.

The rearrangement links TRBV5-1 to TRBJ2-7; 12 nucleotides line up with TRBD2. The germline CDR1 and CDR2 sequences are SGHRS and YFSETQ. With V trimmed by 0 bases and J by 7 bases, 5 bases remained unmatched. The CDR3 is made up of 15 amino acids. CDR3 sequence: CASSLASSGGEEQYF. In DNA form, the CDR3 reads TGCGCCAGCAGCTTGGCGTCTAGCGGGGGGGAGGAGCAGTACTTC.

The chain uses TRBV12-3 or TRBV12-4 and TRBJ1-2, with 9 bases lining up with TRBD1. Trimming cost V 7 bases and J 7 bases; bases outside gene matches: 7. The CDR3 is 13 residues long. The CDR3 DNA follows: TGTGCCAGCACCTCAGGACAGGGGCTTGGCTACACCTTC. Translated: CASTSGQGLGYTF.

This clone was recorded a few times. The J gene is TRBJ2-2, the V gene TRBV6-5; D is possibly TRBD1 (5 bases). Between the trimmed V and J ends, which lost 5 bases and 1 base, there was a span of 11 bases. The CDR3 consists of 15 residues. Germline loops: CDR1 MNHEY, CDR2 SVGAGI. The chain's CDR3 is CASSTLQGNTGELFF. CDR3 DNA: TGTGCCAGCAGTACGCTTCAGGGGAACACCGGGGAGCTGTTTTTT.

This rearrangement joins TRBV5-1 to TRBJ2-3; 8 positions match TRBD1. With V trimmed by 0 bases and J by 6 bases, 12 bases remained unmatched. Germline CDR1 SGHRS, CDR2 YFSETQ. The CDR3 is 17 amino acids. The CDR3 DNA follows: TGCGCCAGCAGCTTGGCCTGGGACAGGCCAAAAAAGGATACGCAGTATTTT. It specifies CASSLAWDRPKKDTQYF.

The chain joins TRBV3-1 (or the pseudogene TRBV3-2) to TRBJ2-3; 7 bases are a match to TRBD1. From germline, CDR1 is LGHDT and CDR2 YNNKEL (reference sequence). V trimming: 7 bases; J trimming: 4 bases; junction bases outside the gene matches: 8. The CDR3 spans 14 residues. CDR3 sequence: CASNQQGWADTQYF. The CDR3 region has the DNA TGTGCCAGCAATCAACAGGGGTGGGCAGATACGCAGTATTTT.

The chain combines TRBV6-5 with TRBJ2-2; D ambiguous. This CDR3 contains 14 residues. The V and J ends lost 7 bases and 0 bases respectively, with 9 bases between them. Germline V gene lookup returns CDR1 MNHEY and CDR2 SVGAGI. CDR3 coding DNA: TGTGCCAGCATTCGACTCGCGAACACCGGGGAGCTGTTTTTT. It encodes CASIRLANTGELFF.

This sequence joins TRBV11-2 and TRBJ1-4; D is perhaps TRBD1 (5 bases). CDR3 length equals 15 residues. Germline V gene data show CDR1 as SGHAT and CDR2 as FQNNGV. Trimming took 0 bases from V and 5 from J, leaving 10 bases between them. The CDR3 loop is CASSLDQGLNEKLFF. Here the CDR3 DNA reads TGTGCCAGCAGCTTAGATCAGGGTTTGAATGAAAAACTGTTTTTT.

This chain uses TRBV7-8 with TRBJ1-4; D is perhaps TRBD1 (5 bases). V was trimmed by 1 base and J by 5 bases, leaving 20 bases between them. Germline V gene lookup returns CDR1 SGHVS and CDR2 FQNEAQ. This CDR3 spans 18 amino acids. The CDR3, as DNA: TGTGCCAGCAGCTTAGTAGGGGCAGGGTTAAAAGGGAATGAAAAACTGTTTTTT. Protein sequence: CASSLVGAGLKGNEKLFF.

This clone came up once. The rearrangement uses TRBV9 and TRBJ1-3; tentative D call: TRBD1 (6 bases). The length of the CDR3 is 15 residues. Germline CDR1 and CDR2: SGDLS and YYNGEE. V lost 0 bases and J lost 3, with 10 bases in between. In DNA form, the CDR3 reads TGTGCCAGCAGCGTAGGGGCAGGGGTTGGAAACACCATATATTTT. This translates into CASSVGAGVGNTIYF.